The rows below give T cell receptor beta chains drawn from one sample of a study of OX40 agonist ivuxolimab in advanced cancers. Clones were read by immunoSEQ multiplex PCR, and TCRdb kept only the in-frame ones, dropping some. Seen here are roughly 79,000 clones, about 90% observed once, and the top ten hold around 1.5%. Specimen: CD4+ or CD8+ T cells sorted from blood, collected in a trial of the OX40 agonist ivuxolimab. Receptor source: an adult with an advanced solid tumor such as melanoma, head and neck, liver or kidney cancer. Both conserved end residues are part of each CDR3. A D gene is named only where the DNA matches it firmly. Clone size is stated in some rows and not others, as once, few, many or a class when expanded.

abundance: few
j_gene: TRBJ2-2
d_gene: .
v_gene: TRBV18
CDR3aa: CASSPRGAGELFF
CDR3nt: TGTGCCAGCTCACCCAGGGGAGCCGGGGAGCTGTTTTTT

abundance: .
j_gene: TRBJ2-7
d_gene: .
v_gene: TRBV5-1
CDR3aa: CASSLASQGYEQYF
CDR3nt: TGCGCCAGCAGCTTGGCGTCCCAGGGATACGAGCAGTACTTC

abundance: .
j_gene: TRBJ2-1
d_gene: TRBD1
v_gene: TRBV19
CDR3aa: CASSVGQGSNEQFF
CDR3nt: TGTGCCAGTAGTGTAGGACAGGGAAGCAATGAGCAGTTCTTC

abundance: .
j_gene: TRBJ1-1
d_gene: .
v_gene: TRBV28
CDR3aa: CASSLRIIRGAFF
CDR3nt: TGTGCCAGCAGTTTACGGATCATCAGGGGAGCTTTCTTT

abundance: .
j_gene: TRBJ1-2
d_gene: .
v_gene: TRBV7-2
CDR3aa: CASSATNYGYTF
CDR3nt: TGTGCCAGCAGCGCCACTAACTATGGCTACACCTTC

abundance: .
j_gene: TRBJ2-2
d_gene: .
v_gene: TRBV5-1
CDR3aa: CASSLRAEVTGELFF
CDR3nt: TGCGCCAGCAGCTTGCGTGCCGAAGTCACCGGGGAGCTGTTTTTT

abundance: once
j_gene: TRBJ1-4
d_gene: .
v_gene: TRBV30
CDR3aa: CAWKGPNQGKLFF
CDR3nt: TGTGCCTGGAAAGGGCCGAACCAGGGAAAACTGTTTTTT

abundance: .
j_gene: TRBJ2-7
d_gene: TRBD2
v_gene: TRBV5-1
CDR3aa: CASSLRPASGAYEQYF
CDR3nt: TGCGCCAGCAGCTTGAGGCCCGCTAGCGGGGCCTACGAGCAGTACTTC

abundance: .
j_gene: TRBJ1-2
d_gene: .
v_gene: TRBV7-9
CDR3aa: CASIPGPLNYGYTF
CDR3nt: TGTGCCAGCATCCCCGGACCGCTTAACTATGGCTACACCTTC

abundance: .
j_gene: TRBJ1-1
d_gene: .
v_gene: TRBV20-1
CDR3aa: CSGTDNTEAFF
CDR3nt: TGCAGTGGGACGGACAACACTGAAGCTTTCTTT

abundance: .
j_gene: TRBJ2-3
d_gene: .
v_gene: TRBV29-1
CDR3aa: CSVRGIAANQDTQYF
CDR3nt: TGCAGCGTGAGGGGTATAGCGGCCAACCAAGATACGCAGTATTTT

abundance: .
j_gene: TRBJ2-7
d_gene: .
v_gene: TRBV27
CDR3aa: CASSSSGDTYEQYF
CDR3nt: TGTGCCAGCAGTTCGAGCGGGGACACCTACGAGCAGTACTTC

abundance: .
j_gene: TRBJ2-4
d_gene: .
v_gene: TRBV25-1
CDR3aa: CASSETGLAKNIQYF
CDR3nt: TGTGCCAGCAGTGAAACAGGGCTAGCCAAAAACATTCAGTACTTC

abundance: once
j_gene: TRBJ2-7
d_gene: .
v_gene: TRBV28
CDR3aa: CASSLIQGPYEQYF
CDR3nt: TGTGCCAGCAGTTTGATACAGGGCCCCTACGAGCAGTACTTC

abundance: .
j_gene: TRBJ1-2
d_gene: .
v_gene: TRBV30
CDR3aa: CAWSFDGGRYGYTF
CDR3nt: TGTGCCTGGAGCTTCGATGGGGGGCGATACGGCTACACCTTC

abundance: .
j_gene: TRBJ2-5
d_gene: .
v_gene: TRBV10-3
CDR3aa: CAISDKGQKQETQYF
CDR3nt: TGTGCCATCAGTGATAAGGGGCAGAAACAAGAGACCCAGTACTTC

abundance: .
j_gene: TRBJ2-3
d_gene: .
v_gene: TRBV5-1
CDR3aa: CASSSNPSFTDTQYF
CDR3nt: TGCGCCAGCAGCTCAAATCCGTCCTTCACAGATACGCAGTATTTT

abundance: .
j_gene: TRBJ2-7
d_gene: .
v_gene: TRBV27
CDR3aa: CASSLSEGISYEQYF
CDR3nt: TGTGCCAGCAGTTTATCGGAAGGGATTTCCTACGAGCAGTACTTC

abundance: .
j_gene: TRBJ2-2
d_gene: .
v_gene: TRBV7-2
CDR3aa: CASSLEGRVSGELFF
CDR3nt: TGTGCCAGCAGCTTAGAAGGCAGGGTGTCCGGGGAGCTGTTTTTT

abundance: .
j_gene: TRBJ1-2
d_gene: .
v_gene: TRBV18
CDR3aa: CASSPPGHRSNYGYTF
CDR3nt: TGTGCCAGCTCACCCCCGGGTCACAGATCTAACTATGGCTACACCTTC

abundance: .
j_gene: TRBJ2-3
d_gene: TRBD1
v_gene: TRBV7-2
CDR3aa: CATTGGNTDTQYF
CDR3nt: TGTGCCACCACAGGGGGAAACACAGATACGCAGTATTTT

abundance: few
j_gene: TRBJ1-1
d_gene: .
v_gene: TRBV9
CDR3aa: CASSVGDGERAFF
CDR3nt: TGTGCCAGCAGCGTAGGGGACGGAGAGAGAGCTTTCTTT

abundance: .
j_gene: TRBJ2-5
d_gene: TRBD1
v_gene: TRBV6-1
CDR3aa: CASSPGTDHQTQYF
CDR3nt: TGTGCCAGCAGTCCCGGGACAGACCATCAGACCCAGTACTTC

abundance: .
j_gene: TRBJ2-7
d_gene: .
v_gene: TRBV7-9
CDR3aa: CASSAGRGYEQYF
CDR3nt: TGTGCCAGCAGCGCAGGGCGAGGCTACGAGCAGTACTTC

abundance: .
j_gene: TRBJ2-2
d_gene: .
v_gene: TRBV10-1
CDR3aa: CASSKEPNTGELFF
CDR3nt: TGCGCCAGCAGTAAAGAACCGAACACCGGGGAGCTGTTTTTT

abundance: .
j_gene: TRBJ2-2
d_gene: TRBD1
v_gene: TRBV7-3
CDR3aa: CASSPGQGDTGELFF
CDR3nt: TGTGCCAGCAGCCCAGGACAGGGGGACACCGGGGAGCTGTTTTTT

abundance: .
j_gene: TRBJ2-3
d_gene: TRBD1
v_gene: TRBV2
CDR3aa: CASSRQGGTDTQYF
CDR3nt: TGTGCCAGCAGTAGGCAGGGGGGCACAGATACGCAGTATTTT

abundance: few
j_gene: TRBJ2-3
d_gene: TRBD1
v_gene: TRBV7-8
CDR3aa: CASSLRRGQSTDTQYF
CDR3nt: TGTGCCAGCAGCTTACGCAGGGGGCAGAGCACAGATACGCAGTATTTT

abundance: .
j_gene: TRBJ2-7
d_gene: .
v_gene: TRBV11-3
CDR3aa: CASSPLSGSNEQYF
CDR3nt: TGTGCCAGCAGCCCGTTGAGTGGGTCTAACGAGCAGTACTTC

abundance: .
j_gene: TRBJ2-7
d_gene: .
v_gene: TRBV4-2
CDR3aa: CASSLGEGGEQYF
CDR3nt: TGTGCCAGCAGCCTGGGGGAAGGCGGCGAGCAGTACTTC

abundance: few
j_gene: TRBJ2-1
d_gene: TRBD2
v_gene: TRBV30
CDR3aa: CAWSVGLAGGDEQFF
CDR3nt: TGTGCCTGGAGTGTAGGGCTAGCGGGAGGGGATGAGCAGTTCTTC

abundance: .
j_gene: TRBJ1-1
d_gene: .
v_gene: TRBV29-1
CDR3aa: CSVVARNTEAFF
CDR3nt: TGCAGCGTTGTCGCCAGGAACACTGAAGCTTTCTTT

abundance: .
j_gene: TRBJ2-7
d_gene: TRBD2
v_gene: TRBV28
CDR3aa: CASSLRLAGPYEQYF
CDR3nt: TGTGCCAGCAGTTTGCGGCTAGCGGGACCCTACGAGCAGTACTTC

abundance: .
j_gene: TRBJ2-7
d_gene: TRBD2
v_gene: TRBV11-3
CDR3aa: CASSLDGREGLDEQYF
CDR3nt: TGTGCCAGCAGCTTAGATGGACGGGAGGGTCTCGACGAGCAGTACTTC

abundance: once
j_gene: TRBJ1-2
d_gene: .
v_gene: TRBV30
CDR3aa: CAWMGYGYTF
CDR3nt: TGTGCCTGGATGGGATACGGCTACACCTTC

abundance: .
j_gene: TRBJ2-7
d_gene: .
v_gene: TRBV6-6
CDR3aa: CASSPILGEQYF
CDR3nt: TGTGCCAGCAGCCCTATCCTCGGCGAGCAGTACTTC

abundance: .
j_gene: TRBJ2-7
d_gene: TRBD1
v_gene: TRBV2
CDR3aa: CASSEWRTGAFGEQYF
CDR3nt: TGTGCCAGCAGTGAATGGCGGACAGGGGCTTTTGGGGAGCAGTACTTC

abundance: .
j_gene: TRBJ2-7
d_gene: TRBD2
v_gene: TRBV7-9
CDR3aa: CASSLDRTSGRYEQYF
CDR3nt: TGTGCCAGCAGCTTAGACAGGACTAGCGGCCGCTACGAGCAGTACTTC

abundance: .
j_gene: TRBJ2-3
d_gene: TRBD2
v_gene: TRBV30
CDR3aa: CAWRTDLWASGSTDTQYF
CDR3nt: TGTGCCTGGAGAACGGACTTGTGGGCTAGCGGCAGCACAGATACGCAGTATTTT

abundance: .
j_gene: TRBJ2-4
d_gene: TRBD2
v_gene: TRBV4-2
CDR3aa: CASSLRAGDSKNIQYF
CDR3nt: TGTGCCAGCAGCCTCCGGGCGGGAGACAGCAAAAACATTCAGTACTTC

abundance: .
j_gene: TRBJ1-5
d_gene: .
v_gene: TRBV2
CDR3aa: CASRDRDISNQPQHF
CDR3nt: TGTGCCAGCAGAGACCGGGACATAAGCAATCAGCCCCAGCATTTT

abundance: .
j_gene: TRBJ2-7
d_gene: TRBD2
v_gene: TRBV4-1
CDR3aa: CASSQDLTSGSRYF
CDR3nt: TGCGCCAGCAGCCAAGATTTGACTAGCGGGAGTAGGTACTTC

abundance: few
j_gene: TRBJ2-1
d_gene: TRBD2
v_gene: TRBV18
CDR3aa: CASSPPRAGDSNEQFF
CDR3nt: TGTGCCAGCTCACCACCGCGTGCGGGGGACTCCAATGAGCAGTTCTTC

abundance: .
j_gene: TRBJ2-1
d_gene: .
v_gene: TRBV28
CDR3aa: CASRGQGDNEQFF
CDR3nt: TGTGCCAGCAGAGGGCAGGGCGACAATGAGCAGTTCTTC

abundance: .
j_gene: TRBJ1-5
d_gene: .
v_gene: TRBV10-1
CDR3aa: CASSEGQKIGSNQPQHF
CDR3nt: TGCGCCAGCAGTGAGGGACAAAAAATAGGGAGCAATCAGCCCCAGCATTTT